The 2 T cell receptor beta chains below all came from one sample that was sequenced in a study of spatial heterogeneity in lung cancer. General study points: Intratumoral expanded alpha and beta TCR counts were found to track tumor mutation counts.

TCRdb independently ran MiXCR on the 5' RACE reads; one entry per CDR3 protein. The sample has about 9,600 distinct CDR3 sequences; roughly 6% are singletons. The time point: sample taken at primary tumor resection. These receptors have no identified antigens. The sequenced sample was lung tumor tissue, obtained at surgery. These receptors all come from a male donor with early-stage non-small cell lung cancer.

This clonotype was seen at least ten times. The chain is built from TRBV27 and TRBJ1-4, with TRBD1 as a possible D gene (6 bases). The CDR3 contains 15 residues. Per germline, CDR1 MNHEY and CDR2 SMNVEV (reference sequence). Trimming shortened V by 4 bases and J by 7 bases, and 16 bases separated the two germline ends. The CDR3 sequence is CASSSYRDPSEKLFF. The DNA of the CDR3 is TGTGCCAGCAGTTCCTACAGGGACCCTAGTGAAAAACTGTTTTTT.

The sample holds many counts of this clonotype. The V call is TRBV12-3 or TRBV12-4, the J call TRBJ1-5, with no clear D. Between the trimmed V and J ends, which lost 3 bases and 0 bases, there was a span of 6 bases. The length of the CDR3 is 14 residues. The CDR3: CASSFGYSNQPQHF. For the CDR3, the DNA is TGTGCCAGCAGTTTCGGGTATAGCAATCAGCCCCAGCATTTT.